These 4 T cell receptor beta chains were all obtained from the same sample, sequenced in a study of glioma-infiltrating T cells. Amplification of TCR alpha and beta CDR3 regions from RNA used iRepertoire nested multiplex PCR. MiXCR, run by TCRdb on the multiplex PCR reads, gives a single entry per CDR3 protein. The sample has about 180,000 distinct CDR3 sequences, about 40% seen once; the top ten hold roughly 5.2%. The sequencing sample was made of glioma tissue, nonneoplastic brain tissue, or PBMCs (not recorded which). Receptors originate from a human donor with low-grade glioma or glioblastoma, undergoing nonglioma brain surgery, or in good health (not recorded which).

This clonotype was observed a handful of times. One base away lies a much larger clone, so this may be a sequencing read error. The V call is TRBV28, the J call TRBJ1-3; D unclear. V lost 7 bases and J lost 0, with 7 bases in between. This CDR3 contains 13 residues. Germline CDR1 is MDHEN and CDR2 is SYDVKM. CDR3 loop: CASMGSSGNTIYF. The CDR3 nucleotides are TGTGCCAGCATGGGGTCCTCTGGAAACACCATATATTTT.

This clonotype was found many times. The V gene is TRBV12-3 or TRBV12-4, the J gene TRBJ1-1, with D unresolved. CDR3 size: 13 residues. Trimming cost V 3 bases and J 0 bases, with 5 bases left between them. The DNA of the CDR3 is TGTGCCAGCAGTTTTAAACTGAACACTGAAGCTTTCTTT. Amino acids: CASSFKLNTEAFF.

The V gene is TRBV7-9, the J gene TRBJ2-1; 7 bases line up with TRBD2. Per germline, CDR1 SEHNR and CDR2 FQNEAQ (reference sequence). J was trimmed by 3 bases and V by 1 base; bases with no gene match: 3. CDR3 length: 15 amino acids. Written as DNA, the CDR3 is TGTGCCAGCAGCTTAGTGTGGACTAGCTACAATGAGCAGTTCTTC. Its translation is CASSLVWTSYNEQFF.

In this sample, this clonotype turned up a few times. The chain links TRBV12-3 or TRBV12-4 to TRBJ2-7, with TRBD2 as a possible D gene (5 bases). The CDR3 is made up of 14 amino acids. Trimming stripped 4 bases from V and 4 bases from J, with 14 bases between. The CDR3 loop reads CASSSWERAYEQYF. The CDR3 nucleotides are TGTGCCAGCAGTTCGTGGGAGAGGGCGTACGAGCAGTACTTC.